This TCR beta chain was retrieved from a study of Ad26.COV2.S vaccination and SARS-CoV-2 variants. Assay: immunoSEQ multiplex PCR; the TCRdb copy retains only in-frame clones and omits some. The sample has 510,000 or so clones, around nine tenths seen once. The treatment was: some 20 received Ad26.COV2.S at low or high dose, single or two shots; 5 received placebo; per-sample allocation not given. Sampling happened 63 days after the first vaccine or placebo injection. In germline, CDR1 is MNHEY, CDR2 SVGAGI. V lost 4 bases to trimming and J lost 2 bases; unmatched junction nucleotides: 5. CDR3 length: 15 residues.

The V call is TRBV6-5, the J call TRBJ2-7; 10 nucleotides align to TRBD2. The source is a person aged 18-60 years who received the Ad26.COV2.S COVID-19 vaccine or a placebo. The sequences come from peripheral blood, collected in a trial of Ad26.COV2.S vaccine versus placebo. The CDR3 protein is CASSSLAGDPYEQYF. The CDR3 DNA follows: TGTGCCAGCAGTTCCCTAGCGGGAGACCCCTACGAGCAGTACTTC.